One sample yielded the 17 T cell receptor beta chains listed below, sequenced in a study of OX40 agonist ivuxolimab in advanced cancers. Assay used: immunoSEQ multiplex PCR; TCRdb lists only in-frame clones, some missing. In the table there are 70,000 to 95,000 clones, approximately 85% of which are singletons. Sequenced material: CD4+ or CD8+ T cells sorted from blood, taken in a trial of the OX40 agonist ivuxolimab. All receptors come from an adult with an advanced solid tumor such as melanoma, head and neck, liver or kidney cancer.

This clone occurred once. The chain joins TRBV5-4 to TRBJ1-1; 8 nucleotides line up with TRBD1. Trimming cost V 6 bases and J 4 bases; bases outside gene matches: 5. The CDR3 covers 13 residues. Germline V gene lookup returns CDR1 SGHNT and CDR2 YYREEE (reference sequence). CDR3: CASTGQGGTEAFF. CDR3 DNA: TGTGCCAGCACTGGACAGGGCGGCACTGAAGCTTTCTTT.

The chain joins TRBV6-5 to TRBJ2-6; D may be TRBD1 or TRBD2 (5 bases each). The CDR3 loop spans 16 amino acids. Germline V gives CDR1 MNHEY, CDR2 SVGAGI. Trimming removed 4 bases from V and 2 bases from J, with 12 bases in between. The CDR3 sequence: CASSSTVGPGANVLTF. CDR3 in DNA: TGTGCCAGCAGTTCGACAGTGGGACCTGGGGCCAACGTCCTGACTTTC.

CDR3 region: CASSLDVGPYEQYF. DNA of the CDR3: TGCGCCAGCAGCTTGGACGTGGGTCCCTACGAGCAGTACTTC. The chain carries TRBV5-1 and TRBJ2-7; D is uncertain. The V gene's germline CDR1 is SGHRS and CDR2 YFSETQ. The CDR3 spans 14 residues. V was trimmed by 0 bases and J by 2 bases, leaving 9 bases between them.

V usage is TRBV6-1 and J usage is TRBJ2-2; maybe TRBD2 (5 bases). CDR3 length equals 14 residues. V lost 2 bases to trimming and J lost 2 bases, with 6 bases between them. From germline, CDR1 is MNHNS and CDR2 SASEGT. The CDR3 DNA is TGTGCCAGCAGTGAACGGGGTAACACCGGGGAGCTGTTTTTT. It specifies CASSERGNTGELFF.

The V and J genes are TRBV5-8 and TRBJ2-4; D is perhaps TRBD1 or TRBD2 (6 bases each). Germline V gives CDR1 SGHTS, CDR2 YDEGEE. The CDR3 has 14 amino acids. Trimming removed 4 bases at V and 8 bases at J, with 16 bases between. The CDR3 reads CASSPRGAADIQYF. CDR3 DNA sequence: TGTGCCAGCAGCCCGAGGGGGGCGGCGGACATTCAGTACTTC. The full variable domain, completed using reference TRBV5-8 and TRBJ2-4, is EAGVTQSPTHLIKTRGQQATLRCSPISGHTSVYWYQQALGLGLQFLLWYDEGEERNRGNFPPRFSGRQFPNYSSELNVNALELEDSALYLCASSPRGAADIQYFGAGTRLSVL.

This clone turned up a few times. The chain has TRBV9 and TRBJ2-6; no clear D. The length of the CDR3 is 13 residues. V was shortened by 1 base and J by 2 bases, with 1 base between the two germline ends. The germline V gene has CDR1 SGDLS and CDR2 YYNGEE. This chain's CDR3 is CASSVPGANVLTF. In DNA, the CDR3 is TGTGCCAGCAGCGTACCTGGGGCCAACGTCCTGACTTTC.

This rearrangement joins TRBV7-9 to TRBJ2-7; D gene unclear. Germline V gene data show CDR1 as SEHNR and CDR2 as FQNEAQ (reference sequence). The V gene lost 5 bases and the J gene lost 4 bases, with 6 bases spanning the gap. The CDR3 extends over 11 amino acids. As DNA, the CDR3 is TGTGCCAGCAGCGGATTATACGAGCAGTACTTC. It is translated as CASSGLYEQYF.

V and J are TRBV7-9 and TRBJ2-2; TRBD1 might be the D (6 bases). The CDR3 is 14 residues long. CDR1 and CDR2 from the germline V gene are SEHNR and FQNEAQ (reference sequence). V was shortened by 5 bases and J by 2 bases, with 9 bases between the two germline ends. In DNA form, the CDR3 reads TGTGCCAGCAGCGAACAGGGCAACACCGGGGAGCTGTTTTTT. Amino acids: CASSEQGNTGELFF.

The chain recombines TRBV28 with TRBJ1-4, with a possible D match to TRBD1 (5 bases). The CDR3 is made up of 17 amino acids. V lost 5 bases, J lost 8 bases, and 24 bases lay in between. Germline V lookup: CDR1 MDHEN, CDR2 SYDVKM. In DNA, the CDR3 is TGTGCCAGCAGTCCCGTTTCTTCGGGGCTCCTTGGAGAAAAACTGTTTTTT. Protein sequence: CASSPVSSGLLGEKLFF.

In DNA form, the CDR3 reads TGTGCCAGCAGTGATGGATCAGGGCCCATCTCTGGGGCCAACGTCCTGACTTTC. This codes for CASSDGSGPISGANVLTF. The chain has TRBV2 and TRBJ2-6; D is possibly TRBD1 (5 bases). Germline lookup yields CDR1 SNHLY and CDR2 FYNNEI. This CDR3 has 18 residues. V lost 3 bases to trimming and J lost 0 bases, with 15 bases between them.

This clone was detected a few times. The chain has TRBV7-2 and TRBJ1-1; 8 nucleotides agree with TRBD1. The V and J ends lost 5 bases and 3 bases, in that order; junction bases with no gene match: 5. There are 14 residues in the CDR3. Per the germline V gene, CDR1 is SGHTA and CDR2 is FQGNSA. The CDR3 sequence is CASSPGTGHTEAFF. The CDR3 region has the DNA TGTGCCAGCAGCCCCGGGACAGGCCACACTGAAGCTTTCTTT.

The chain couples TRBV7-9 to TRBJ2-3; D is possibly TRBD2 (6 bases). Trimming left V 1 base short and J 4 bases short, with 18 bases between. The CDR3 sequence is 17 residues long. In germline, CDR1 is SEHNR, CDR2 FQNEAQ (reference sequence). The CDR3 DNA sequence: TGTGCCAGCAGCTTAGATACTAGCTTGAAGGGGTCAGATACGCAGTATTTT. Amino acid sequence: CASSLDTSLKGSDTQYF.

V and J are TRBV15 and TRBJ1-1; 10 bases fit TRBD1. The CDR3 is 14 residues long. Germline V gives CDR1 LNHNV, CDR2 YYDKDF (reference sequence). Germline trimming cut 3 bases from V and 7 bases from J; bases unmatched to any gene: 5. In DNA form, the CDR3 reads TGTGCCACCAGCAGGCGACAGGGGGCCGTTGAAGCTTTCTTT. Its protein is CATSRRQGAVEAFF. Based on the CDR3 plus reference TRBV15 and TRBJ1-1, the full variable domain is DAMVIQNPRYQVTQFGKPVTLSCSQTLNHNVMYWYQQKSSQAPKLLFHYYDKDFNNEADTPDNFQSRRPNTSFCFLDIRSPGLGDTAMYLCATSRRQGAVEAFFGQGTRLTVV.

This chain links TRBV5-4 with TRBJ1-1, with D perhaps TRBD1 (5 bases). This CDR3 comprises 14 residues. CDR1 and CDR2 (germline): SGHNT, YYREEE (reference sequence). V was shortened by 4 bases and J by 7 bases, with 17 bases between the two germline ends. As DNA, the CDR3 is TGTGCCAGCAGCGAAAAATCCGGGGCTTTTGAAGCTTTCTTT. Its translation is CASSEKSGAFEAFF.

The V and J genes are TRBV28 and TRBJ2-2, with 12 bases fitting TRBD2. Germline assignment: CDR1 MDHEN and CDR2 SYDVKM. V shed 2 bases, J shed 5 bases, and the junction held 6 bases outside the gene matches. There are 17 residues in the CDR3. In nucleotides, the CDR3 is TGTGCCAGCAGTTTAGTCAAACTAGCGGGAGGTACCGGGGAGCTGTTTTTT. This sequence encodes CASSLVKLAGGTGELFF.

This clone showed up just once. The chain couples TRBV5-4 to TRBJ2-2; 7 bases fit TRBD1. CDR3 length equals 15 residues. Germline CDR1 and CDR2: SGHNT and YYREEE (reference sequence). V trimming: 0 bases; J trimming: 4 bases; junction bases outside the gene matches: 3. The CDR3 reads CASSLDQGVTGELFF. As DNA, the CDR3 is TGTGCCAGCAGCTTGGACCAGGGGGTCACCGGGGAGCTGTTTTTT.

The J gene is TRBJ2-3, the V gene TRBV9; TRBD2 might be the D (5 bases). This CDR3 region has 14 residues. The germline gives CDR1 SGDLS, CDR2 YYNGEE. The V gene lost 0 bases and the J gene lost 3 bases, with 8 bases spanning the gap. CDR3 residues: CASSVARTTDTQYF. In DNA, the CDR3 is TGTGCCAGCAGCGTAGCCAGGACTACAGATACGCAGTATTTT.